This is a list of T cell receptor beta chains from one sample in a study of blood T cell repertoires in COVID-19. Some clones are missing from TCRdb's copy, which holds only in-frame ones; the method was immunoSEQ multiplex PCR. The sample contains roughly 250,000 clones, approximately 79% of which appear only once. Sequences were obtained from peripheral blood. The receptors here all came from a woman older than 75 with active or convalescent COVID-19. CDR3s leave out the opening cysteine and the closing phenylalanine or tryptophan.

v_call	cdr3_aa
TRBV18	ASSPPHSKETQY
TRBV5-1	ASSLAYGGGSYEQY
TRBV3-1/TRBV3-2	ASSQDGSSGGTDTQY
TRBV7-9	ASRSTGEGVEKLF
TRBV19	ASSPRWQDTDTQY
TRBV5-1	ASSASLAGITDTQY
TRBV6-5	ASRSDRVRGYT
TRBV28	ASSFPGSYEKLF
TRBV19	ASQDWSSGNTIY
TRBV6-6	ASRAGGNQPQH
TRBV9	ASSAPRTGTSYEQY
TRBV28	ASSFLTSGRGTDTQY
TRBV5-1	ASSLAGKSYEQY
TRBV6-5	ASRPTGASTDTQY
TRBV28	ATIRAASRNQPQH
TRBV20-1	SASKQNYGYT
TRBV6-5	ASRGGAEQPQH
TRBV10-3	AIHEGGGRGTEAF
TRBV3-1/TRBV3-2	ASSQKVGARESSYEQY
TRBV5-4	ASSSSGRAGIDTQY
TRBV12-3/TRBV12-4	AVQASSGNTIY
TRBV5-4	ASSLGGGIKETQY
TRBV2	ASSDSGRYTEAF
TRBV3-1/TRBV3-2	ASSQDVGGPRTDTQY
TRBV3-1/TRBV3-2	ASSQGLAREVDEQF
TRBV11-2	ASSLQDRETQY
TRBV6-5	ASSYGQGYVELF
TRBV19	ASSIAPAGAAAYLF
TRBV7-9	ASSFYRDNGNQPQH
TRBV28	ASSPTGVNYGYT
TRBV2	ASKPGQGSGGYT
TRBV10-3	AISERGQTNTDTQY
TRBV7-4	ASSLGPDTGYEQY
TRBV2	ASTPAYEQY
TRBV29-1	SGQGPQRNTEAF
TRBV19	ASSQINRGNSPLH
TRBV6-5	ASSSPVGPRYEQY
TRBV20-1	SASAGGSRAYEQY
TRBV29-1	SVDKGAGEQY
TRBV28	ASSPHNPGKLF
TRBV7-2	ASSLELGELF
TRBV10-3	AITGGLSSGNTIY
TRBV7-6	ASSLEAGAASEAF
TRBV18	ASSLSQMGGNYGYT
TRBV14	ASSPQGVGYT
TRBV28	ASSEGQGEQY
TRBV25-1	ASSANRDRVKGYT
TRBV9	ASSSGTGGRRTEAF
TRBV6-5	ASSSRERGTEAF
TRBV28	ASSSARGGVRNIQY
TRBV3-1/TRBV3-2	ASRTGNTGELF
TRBV5-1	ASSSLQGPYEQY
TRBV5-1	ASSLATRGGGTDTQY
TRBV3-1/TRBV3-2	ASSQASTGTILSSGNTIY
TRBV3-1/TRBV3-2	ASSLWSAGGKDTQY
TRBV2	ASSEVGQNYGYT